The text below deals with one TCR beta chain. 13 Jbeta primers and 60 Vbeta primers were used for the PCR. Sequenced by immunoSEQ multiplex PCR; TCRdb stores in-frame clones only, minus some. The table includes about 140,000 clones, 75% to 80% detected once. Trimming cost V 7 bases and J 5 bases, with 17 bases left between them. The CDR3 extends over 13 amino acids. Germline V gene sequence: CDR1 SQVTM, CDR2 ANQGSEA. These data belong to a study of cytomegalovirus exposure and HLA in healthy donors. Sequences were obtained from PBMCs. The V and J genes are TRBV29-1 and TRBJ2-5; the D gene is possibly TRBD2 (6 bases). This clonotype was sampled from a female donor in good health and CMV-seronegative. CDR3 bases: TGCAGCGCCCCCCGGGGGAATCGGGAGACCCAGTACTTC. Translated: CSAPRGNRETQYF.